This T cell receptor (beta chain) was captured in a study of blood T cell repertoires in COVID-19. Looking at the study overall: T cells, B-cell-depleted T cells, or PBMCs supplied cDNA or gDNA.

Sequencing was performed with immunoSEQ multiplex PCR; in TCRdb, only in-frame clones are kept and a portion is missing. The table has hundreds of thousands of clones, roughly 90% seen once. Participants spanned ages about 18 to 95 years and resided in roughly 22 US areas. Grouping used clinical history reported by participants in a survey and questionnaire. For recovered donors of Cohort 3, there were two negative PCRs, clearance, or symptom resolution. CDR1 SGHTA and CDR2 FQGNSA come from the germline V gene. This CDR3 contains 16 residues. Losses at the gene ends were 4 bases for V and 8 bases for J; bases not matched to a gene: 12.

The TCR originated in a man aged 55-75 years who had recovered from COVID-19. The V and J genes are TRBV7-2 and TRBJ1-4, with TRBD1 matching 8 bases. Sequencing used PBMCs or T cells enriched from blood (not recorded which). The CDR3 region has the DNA TGTGCCAGCAGCTCTACTCCGGGACAGGCGGAAGAAAAACTGTTTTTT. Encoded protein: CASSSTPGQAEEKLFF.